The next 24 T cell receptor beta chains were all read from a single sample in a study of shared clonotypes between healthy human individuals. Produced via immunoSEQ multiplex PCR; TCRdb's table is partial and in-frame only. This repertoire shows roughly 680,000 clones, approximately 77% found once; its top ten account for over 1.5%. Sequenced sample: memory CD4+ T cells sorted from blood. Regarding subset: CD45RA-negative fraction. Receptor source: a woman aged 25 to 39 in good health.

The chain is built from TRBV23-1 and TRBJ2-7, with D unclear. TRBV23-1 is marked as an open reading frame, function uncertain. The CDR3 is made up of 14 amino acids. V was trimmed by 7 bases and J by 4 bases, leaving 17 bases between them. The CDR3 loop reads CASTTPDKWYEQYF. The CDR3 nucleotides are TGCGCCAGCACAACGCCTGACAAGTGGTACGAGCAGTACTTC.

The rearrangement joins TRBV16 to TRBJ1-6; D remains ambiguous. Per germline, CDR1 KGHSY and CDR2 FQNENV. CDR3 length: 13 amino acids. V lost 4 bases to trimming and J lost 6 bases, with 7 bases between them. This chain's CDR3 is CASSLGGNSPLHF. Written as DNA, the CDR3 is TGTGCCAGCAGCCTCGGAGGTAATTCACCCCTCCACTTT.

The chain combines TRBV6-5 with TRBJ2-3; 7 nucleotides line up with TRBD2. The V segment lost 0 bases and the J segment 3 bases; nucleotides outside the gene matches: 6. The germline CDR1 and CDR2 sequences are MNHEY and SVGAGI. CDR3 length equals 16 residues. For the CDR3, the DNA is TGTGCCAGCAGTTACTCGGTCGGGAGGAGGACAGATACGCAGTATTTT. Encoded protein: CASSYSVGRRTDTQYF.

This clone was counted only a few times. In nucleotides, the CDR3 is TGTGCCAGCAGCTTATCAAGGTTAGCGGGAGCCGGAGGCACAGATACGCAGTATTTT. Amino acids: CASSLSRLAGAGGTDTQYF. J is TRBJ2-3 and V is TRBV7-9; 9 nucleotides line up with TRBD2. Trimming cost V 2 bases and J 1 base; bases outside gene matches: 13. CDR3 size: 19 residues. CDR1 is SEHNR, CDR2 FQNEAQ, per germline (reference sequence).

V gene TRBV9 combines with J gene TRBJ2-1; TRBD1 aligns across 8 bases. The V and J ends lost 4 bases and 2 bases, in that order; junction bases with no gene match: 5. This CDR3 region has 15 residues. Germline CDR1 is SGDLS and CDR2 is YYNGEE. In DNA, the CDR3 is TGTGCCAGCAGCCGGACAGGGAACCCCTACAATGAGCAGTTCTTC. This codes for CASSRTGNPYNEQFF.

The chain carries TRBV7-8 and TRBJ1-1, with TRBD1 as a possible D gene (5 bases). This CDR3 is built from 12 residues. V lost 6 bases, J lost 9 bases, and 14 bases lay in between. The germline V gene has CDR1 SGHVS and CDR2 FQNEAQ. The CDR3: CASRSRKGKAFF. DNA of the CDR3: TGTGCCAGCAGGTCCCGGAAGGGGAAAGCTTTCTTT.

This sequence joins TRBV15 and TRBJ2-7; D gene uncertain. The CDR3 runs to 14 residues. V shed 2 bases and J shed 5 bases, with 13 bases lying between them. Germline V gene data show CDR1 as LNHNV and CDR2 as YYDKDF (reference sequence). CDR3 region: CATSRTGARNEQYF. The CDR3 DNA follows: TGTGCCACCAGCAGAACCGGAGCCCGGAACGAGCAGTACTTC.

The chain couples TRBV25-1 to TRBJ2-7, with D possibly being TRBD2 (6 bases). CDR1 and CDR2 from the germline V gene are MGHDK and SYGVNS. Trimming removed 7 bases at V and 0 bases at J, with 10 bases between. The CDR3 covers 13 residues. Here the CDR3 reads CASTEGGSYEQYF. The CDR3 DNA reads as TGTGCCAGCACGGAGGGAGGCTCCTACGAGCAGTACTTC.

The rearrangement joins TRBV6-6 to TRBJ1-1; D possibly corresponds to TRBD1 (5 bases). This CDR3 has 16 amino acids. V lost 0 bases and J lost 7, with 18 bases in between. Germline lookup yields CDR1 MNHNY and CDR2 SVGAGI (reference sequence). CDR3: CASSYSFGTPQGEAFF. The CDR3 bases are TGTGCCAGCAGTTACTCCTTTGGGACCCCCCAGGGTGAAGCTTTCTTT.

The table lists this clone with a few counts. This chain joins TRBV28 and TRBJ1-5; a possible D gene is TRBD1 (5 bases). Germline CDR1 is MDHEN and CDR2 is SYDVKM. This CDR3 comprises 15 residues. V shed 8 bases and J shed 2 bases, with 16 bases lying between them. CDR3 sequence reads: CASLRGAVGNQPQHF. The CDR3 bases are TGTGCCAGCCTTAGAGGGGCGGTTGGCAATCAGCCCCAGCATTTT.

This chain links TRBV5-1 with TRBJ2-3; D tentatively fits TRBD1 or TRBD2 (6 bases each). The CDR3 is made up of 15 amino acids. V was shortened by 4 bases and J by 6 bases, with 18 bases between the two germline ends. Germline-derived CDR1 and CDR2 are SGHRS and YFSETQ. This CDR3 reads CASSPKGGFKDTQYF. The CDR3 DNA reads TGCGCCAGCAGCCCAAAGGGGGGCTTCAAGGATACGCAGTATTTT.

The chain has TRBV12-5 and TRBJ1-1; 8 bases are shared with TRBD1. The CDR3 is made up of 14 amino acids. V trimming: 4 bases; J trimming: 4 bases; junction bases outside the gene matches: 5. Germline-derived CDR1 and CDR2 are LGHNT and FRNRAP. The CDR3 DNA follows: TGTGCTAGTGGTTGGACAGGGAAGGGCACTGAAGCTTTCTTT. This gives the protein CASGWTGKGTEAFF.

The gene calls are TRBV19 and TRBJ2-3, with 13 bases fitting TRBD2. V lost 1 base to trimming and J lost 5 bases; unmatched junction nucleotides: 15. Germline V gives CDR1 LNHDA, CDR2 SQIVND (reference sequence). The CDR3 is 20 amino acids. The CDR3 DNA reads as TGTGCCAGTAGTATAGGAGTGGGACTAGCGGGAATGAAGAGAGAAGATACGCAGTATTTT. It yields the protein CASSIGVGLAGMKREDTQYF.

J is TRBJ1-5 and V is TRBV6-1; no clear D. The CDR3 loop spans 14 amino acids. Germline CDR1 MNHNS, CDR2 SASEGT. Trimming cost V 3 bases and J 4 bases, with 10 bases left between them. CDR3 in DNA: TGTGCCAGCAGTGACCCTGGGGAAAATCAGCCCCAGCATTTT. Amino acid sequence: CASSDPGENQPQHF.

J is TRBJ2-4 and V is TRBV5-1, with D possibly TRBD1 on 8 matching bases. The CDR3 length is 15 residues. Germline loops: CDR1 SGHRS, CDR2 YFSETQ. Trimming removed 1 base at V and 5 bases at J, with 13 bases between. CDR3 residues: CASSLFTGGENIQYF. As DNA, the CDR3 is TGCGCCAGCAGCTTGTTTACAGGGGGGGAAAACATTCAGTACTTC.

V usage is TRBV27 and J usage is TRBJ1-2; D not resolved. Germline loops: CDR1 MNHEY, CDR2 SMNVEV (reference sequence). V was trimmed by 9 bases and J by 7 bases, leaving 24 bases between them. This CDR3 region has 15 residues. The CDR3 bases are TGTGCCAGTAGAACCCTAGGCACCAGCTATCTTGGCTACACCTTC. Amino acids: CASRTLGTSYLGYTF.

The chain carries TRBV19 and TRBJ2-1, with TRBD2 matching over 7 bases. The ends lost 5 bases at V and 2 bases at J; junction bases unmatched: 6. The CDR3 consists of 15 residues. Germline V gene lookup returns CDR1 LNHDA and CDR2 SQIVND (reference sequence). CDR3 coding DNA: TGTGCCAGTAGTCCGTCGGGAGGCACCTACAATGAGCAGTTCTTC. Its protein is CASSPSGGTYNEQFF.

The V gene is TRBV4-1, the J gene TRBJ2-5, with D maybe TRBD2 (6 bases). The DNA end is more similar to TRBJ2-7, so the J call may be wrong. Per germline, CDR1 MGHRA and CDR2 YSYEKL. The length of the CDR3 is 15 residues. As DNA, the CDR3 is TGCGCCAGCAGCCAAAGACTAGAGGCCGCCTACGAGCAGTACTTC. It translates to CASSQRLEAAYEQYF.

The chain combines TRBV28 with TRBJ1-1; TRBD1 might be the D (5 bases). CDR1 and CDR2 from the germline V gene are MDHEN and SYDVKM. The V end was cut by 6 bases, the J end by 10 bases, with 18 bases between. This CDR3 contains 13 residues. CDR3 DNA: TGTGCCAGCAGCTCCGTACAGGCCGCCGGAGCTTTCTTT. This encodes CASSSVQAAGAFF. The full variable domain, with the rest looked up from reference TRBV28 and TRBJ1-1, is DVKVTQSSRYLVKRTGEKVFLECVQDMDHENMFWYRQDPGLGLRLIYFSYDVKMKEKGDIPEGYSVSREKKERFSLILESASTNQTSMYLCASSSVQAAGAFFGQGTRLTVV.

This clone was observed a single time. This chain connects TRBV6-6 to TRBJ1-2; 7 bases line up with TRBD1. The V and J ends lost 7 bases and 0 bases, in that order; junction bases with no gene match: 8. The germline gives CDR1 MNHNY, CDR2 SVGAGI (reference sequence). This CDR3 contains 15 residues. The chain's CDR3 is CASTYRQGANYGYTF. In DNA form, the CDR3 reads TGTGCCAGCACTTATCGACAGGGTGCTAACTATGGCTACACCTTC.

In its sample, this clone was seen a few times. The V and J genes are TRBV7-6 and TRBJ2-7; 7 nucleotides line up with TRBD2. Trimming took 4 bases from V and 2 from J; bases not matched to a gene: 8. The CDR3 totals 15 residues. The germline gives CDR1 SGHVS, CDR2 FNYEAQ. The CDR3 bases are TGTGCCAGCAGCTATCGGGACGGACTAGCCTACGAGCAGTACTTC. Amino acids: CASSYRDGLAYEQYF.

The J gene is TRBJ2-4, the V gene TRBV30; 7 positions agree with TRBD2. J lost 1 base, V lost 7 bases, and 4 bases had no gene match. Germline lookup yields CDR1 GTSNPN and CDR2 SVGIG (reference sequence). The CDR3 is 13 amino acids. The CDR3 loop is CAFREGAKNIQYF. The CDR3, as DNA: TGTGCCTTTAGGGAGGGGGCCAAAAACATTCAGTACTTC.

The rearrangement links TRBV11-3 to TRBJ2-2, with 8 bases fitting TRBD2. The CDR3 has 16 amino acids. Germline CDR1 SGHNT, CDR2 YENEEA. The junction had 12 bases not matched to a gene; V was cut back by 8 bases and J by 4 bases. CDR3 nucleotides: TGTGCCAGCCCCAGCGGCGGACTAGCCTCCACCGGGGAGCTGTTTTTT. It codes for CASPSGGLASTGELFF.

This rearrangement joins TRBV28 to TRBJ1-2, with 7 bases fitting TRBD1. V was pared by 5 bases and J by 7 bases, with 19 bases of the junction left unmatched. CDR1 MDHEN and CDR2 SYDVKM come from the germline V gene. This CDR3 contains 17 residues. CDR3: CASSVPGQISILIGYTF. As DNA, the CDR3 is TGTGCCAGCAGTGTTCCGGGACAGATCTCTATACTTATTGGCTACACCTTC.